Below are 23 T cell receptor beta chains sequenced from a single sample in a study of blood T cell repertoires in COVID-19. Method: immunoSEQ multiplex PCR; TCRdb's copy keeps in-frame clones and lacks some. The sample carries roughly 250,000 clones, approximately 90% recorded once. The sequenced material came from PBMCs or T cells enriched from blood (not recorded which). The receptors originated from a woman aged 25 to 39 with acute COVID-19.

V is TRBV28 and J is TRBJ2-5; maybe TRBD2 (6 bases). Germline-derived CDR1 and CDR2 are MDHEN and SYDVKM. The CDR3 is 13 residues long. Trimming removed 3 bases from V and 2 bases from J, with 7 bases in between. The CDR3 DNA follows: TGTGCCAGCAGTTTCGGAGGGCAAGAGACCCAGTACTTC. It is translated as CASSFGGQETQYF.

The chain links TRBV7-9 to TRBJ2-1; no firm D call. Germline V lookup: CDR1 SEHNR, CDR2 FQNEAQ (reference sequence). The ends were cut back, 1 base at V and 5 bases at J, with 6 bases in the middle. This CDR3 comprises 13 residues. The CDR3 DNA reads as TGTGCCAGCAGCTTAGGAGAAAACAATGAGCAGTTCTTC. The encoded protein is CASSLGENNEQFF.

V gene TRBV28 combines with J gene TRBJ2-5, with D maybe TRBD2 (6 bases). CDR1 and CDR2 from the germline V gene are MDHEN and SYDVKM. There are 17 residues in the CDR3. The V and J ends lost 4 bases and 4 bases respectively, with 22 bases between them. In nucleotides, the CDR3 is TGTGCCAGCAGTTGGGGGGACCGGGACCCCTCTCGAGAGACCCAGTACTTC. Translation: CASSWGDRDPSRETQYF.

The V and J genes are TRBV11-2 and TRBJ2-1, with D possibly TRBD1 on 6 matching bases. Germline V gives CDR1 SGHAT, CDR2 FQNNGV. Deletions cut 5 bases from V and 4 bases from J, with 15 bases between. The CDR3 is 15 residues long. In nucleotides, the CDR3 is TGTGCCAGCAGCCAGGGGAACAGGGTATACAATGAGCAGTTCTTC. Protein: CASSQGNRVYNEQFF.

This clone was recorded once. The rearrangement uses TRBV4-3 and TRBJ2-2, with 8 bases identical to TRBD2. This CDR3 has 16 amino acids. The germline CDR1 and CDR2 sequences are LGHNA and YSLEER. V lost 1 base and J lost 3; bases outside the gene matches: 4. The CDR3 bases are TGCGCCAGCAGCCAAGGAACGGGAGGGGACACCGGGGAGCTGTTTTTT. Translating gives CASSQGTGGDTGELFF.

This chain uses TRBV10-3 with TRBJ2-2, with 10 bases matching TRBD2. With V trimmed by 3 bases and J by 5 bases, 3 bases remained unmatched. Germline-derived CDR1 and CDR2 are ENHRY and SYGVKD. This CDR3 comprises 15 residues. The CDR3 reads CAISELAGLTGELFF. In nucleotides, the CDR3 is TGTGCCATCAGTGAACTAGCGGGATTGACCGGGGAGCTGTTTTTT.

The chain carries TRBV28 and TRBJ1-1, with 8 bases fitting TRBD1. The ends lost 2 bases at V and 4 bases at J; junction bases unmatched: 6. The CDR3 contains 15 residues. CDR1 and CDR2 from the germline V gene are MDHEN and SYDVKM. DNA of the CDR3: TGTGCCAGCAGTTTAACCGTTACAGGGGGCACTGAAGCTTTCTTT. Translated, it gives CASSLTVTGGTEAFF.

This clone has more than one count but fewer than ten. The chain employs TRBV19 and TRBJ2-5, with D unclear. Trimming stripped 8 bases from V and 2 bases from J, with 12 bases between. Germline V gives CDR1 LNHDA, CDR2 SQIVND (reference sequence). The CDR3 runs 13 residues. The CDR3 is CASGQKTQETQYF. CDR3 coding DNA: TGTGCCAGTGGTCAGAAGACACAAGAGACCCAGTACTTC.

V is TRBV9 and J is TRBJ2-6, with 7 bases that match TRBD1. CDR1 SGDLS and CDR2 YYNGEE come from the germline V gene. The CDR3 sequence is 16 residues long. V lost 2 bases to trimming and J lost 7 bases; unmatched junction nucleotides: 9. This CDR3 is CASSVAPRQGANVLTF. CDR3 nucleotides: TGTGCCAGCAGCGTCGCCCCTCGACAGGGTGCCAACGTCCTGACTTTC.

The chain joins TRBV7-8 to TRBJ2-1; TRBD2 might be the D (6 bases). Germline V gene lookup returns CDR1 SGHVS and CDR2 FQNEAQ. The CDR3 extends over 13 amino acids. V lost 4 bases and J lost 10, with 14 bases in between. The CDR3 is CASSSGTSAEQFF. The CDR3 nucleotides are TGTGCCAGCAGCTCCGGGACTTCTGCCGAGCAGTTCTTC.

The CDR3 nucleotides are TGTGCCAGCAGGGGGCAGGGCCATCAGCCCCAGCATTTT. Amino acids: CASRGQGHQPQHF. V gene TRBV2 combines with J gene TRBJ1-5; tentatively, D is TRBD1 (5 bases). Looked up from germline, CDR1 is SNHLY and CDR2 is FYNNEI. Trimming took off 6 bases at V and 5 bases at J, with 11 bases between the two ends. CDR3 length: 13 residues.

The genes are TRBV15 and TRBJ1-2; a weak D match, TRBD1 (6 bases). Looked up from germline, CDR1 is LNHNV and CDR2 is YYDKDF (reference sequence). The CDR3 is 18 residues long. V lost 1 base to trimming and J lost 0 bases, with 18 bases between them. The CDR3 is CATSRVSGRGSANYGYTF. DNA for the CDR3: TGTGCCACCAGCAGAGTGTCCGGCAGGGGAAGTGCTAACTATGGCTACACCTTC. Drawing the rest from reference TRBV15 and TRBJ1-2, the complete variable domain is DAMVIQNPRYQVTQFGKPVTLSCSQTLNHNVMYWYQQKSSQAPKLLFHYYDKDFNNEADTPDNFQSRRPNTSFCFLDIRSPGLGDTAMYLCATSRVSGRGSANYGYTFGSGTRLTVV.

The chain joins TRBV7-9 to TRBJ1-1; the match to TRBD1 covers 10 bases. V shed 6 bases, J shed 6 bases, and the junction held 4 bases outside the gene matches. In germline, CDR1 is SEHNR, CDR2 FQNEAQ (reference sequence). CDR3 length: 13 amino acids. The CDR3 region is CASRTGGEAEAFF. The CDR3 DNA follows: TGTGCCAGCAGGACAGGGGGCGAGGCTGAAGCTTTCTTT.

This chain joins TRBV19 and TRBJ2-3, with D possibly being TRBD2 (7 bases). The CDR3 covers 13 residues. V was cut by 5 bases and J by 5 bases, with 11 bases left in between. CDR1 and CDR2 from the germline V gene are LNHDA and SQIVND (reference sequence). Here the CDR3 reads CASSQGGGDTQYF. The CDR3, as DNA: TGTGCCAGTAGTCAAGGGGGGGGAGATACGCAGTATTTT.

The V and J genes are TRBV12-5 and TRBJ1-6; 8 nucleotides align to TRBD1. The junction had 9 bases not matched to a gene; V was cut back by 0 bases and J by 8 bases. CDR3 size: 17 residues. Germline lookup yields CDR1 LGHNT and CDR2 FRNRAP. In DNA, the CDR3 is TGTGCTAGTGGTTTGGTAGCAGCAGGGGGCGCGTATTCACCCCTCCACTTT. The encoded protein is CASGLVAAGGAYSPLHF.

The genes are TRBV6-2 or TRBV6-3 and TRBJ2-7; TRBD2 aligns across 7 bases. The CDR3 contains 15 residues. Germline V gives CDR1 MNHEY, CDR2 SVGEGT. The V gene end was trimmed by 6 bases and the J gene end by 4 bases; junction bases not matched to a gene: 12. CDR3 sequence: CASSPNDGRWYEQYF. The CDR3 DNA reads as TGTGCCAGCAGCCCAAACGACGGGAGGTGGTACGAGCAGTACTTC.

CDR3 nucleotides: TGTGCCAGCAGTGAAGCGCGTCTCGCCAAAGCTTTCTTT. This encodes CASSEARLAKAFF. The genes are TRBV6-1 and TRBJ1-1, with D uncertain. With 0 bases removed from V and 9 bases from J, the gap between germline ends came to 11 bases. Germline CDR1 is MNHNS and CDR2 is SASEGT. The CDR3 runs 13 residues.

The V gene is TRBV7-2, the J gene TRBJ2-5, with TRBD2 as a possible D gene (5 bases). Germline lookup yields CDR1 SGHTA and CDR2 FQGNSA. The CDR3 runs 15 residues. V was trimmed by 4 bases and J by 5 bases, leaving 17 bases between them. CDR3 sequence: CASSSGEKLRETQYF. For the CDR3, the DNA is TGTGCCAGCAGCTCCGGGGAAAAGCTTCGGGAGACCCAGTACTTC. Variable domain in full (rest from reference TRBV7-2 and TRBJ2-5): GAGVSQSPSNKVTEKGKDVELRCDPISGHTALYWYRQSLGQGLEFLIYFQGNSAPDKSGLPSDRFSAERTGGSVSTLTIQRTQQEDSAVYLCASSSGEKLRETQYFGPGTRLLVL.

The chain recombines TRBV19 with TRBJ1-2; TRBD1 agrees at 9 bases. J lost 6 bases, V lost 5 bases, and 7 bases had no gene match. This CDR3 has 14 amino acids. Germline CDR1 is LNHDA and CDR2 is SQIVND (reference sequence). The CDR3 region has the DNA TGTGCCAGTAGTCCCGGGACAGGGTCGGATGGCTACACCTTC. Residues: CASSPGTGSDGYTF.

The chain has TRBV27 and TRBJ1-5; D is possibly TRBD1 (6 bases). The V gene lost 3 bases and the J gene lost 5 bases, with 14 bases spanning the gap. Germline CDR1 reads MNHEY; CDR2 reads SMNVEV (reference sequence). This CDR3 has 15 amino acids. CDR3 DNA sequence: TGTGCCAGCAGTTTGTCAAGGGGGATTCATCAGCCCCAGCATTTT. This translates into CASSLSRGIHQPQHF.

The gene calls are TRBV28 and TRBJ1-4, with D unclear. This CDR3 comprises 16 residues. V was pared by 7 bases and J by 5 bases, with 20 bases between. The V gene's germline CDR1 is MDHEN and CDR2 SYDVKM. For the CDR3, the DNA is TGTGCCAGCACCGAACTCGGAGGACCCGACAATGAAAAACTGTTTTTT. It yields the protein CASTELGGPDNEKLFF.

The chain uses TRBV9 and TRBJ2-2; D gene ambiguous. Germline-derived CDR1 and CDR2 are SGDLS and YYNGEE. The CDR3 runs to 15 residues. V gave up 0 bases and J gave up 5 bases, with 11 bases separating them. The CDR3 nucleotides read TGTGCCAGCAGCGTAGACCCCCTCGGGACCGGGGAGCTGTTTTTT. It yields the protein CASSVDPLGTGELFF.

In this sample, this clone turned up once. The chain recombines TRBV2 with TRBJ1-2; weak D call: TRBD1 (6 bases). Trimming cost V 1 base and J 7 bases, with 10 bases left between them. The germline CDR1 and CDR2 sequences are SNHLY and FYNNEI. This CDR3 contains 13 residues. CDR3 DNA sequence: TGTGCCAGCAGTGAAGACCAGGGGACTGGCTACACCTTC. Protein sequence: CASSEDQGTGYTF.